The 15 T cell receptor beta chains below come from one sample, sequenced in a study of CD8 T cells in ankylosing spondylitis. TCRdb redid the calling of the 5' RACE reads with MiXCR, one entry per CDR3 protein. The sample has some 340,000 distinct CDR3 sequences, roughly 15% seen once. Input material: blood, either unsorted or a sorted T cell fraction (not recorded which). The receptors shown here come from a male donor with ankylosing spondylitis or in good health (not recorded which).

V and J are TRBV27 and TRBJ1-2; 7 bases align to TRBD1. The V and J ends lost 6 bases and 5 bases, in that order; junction bases with no gene match: 6. Germline V gene sequence: CDR1 MNHEY, CDR2 SMNVEV (reference sequence). The CDR3 is 13 residues long. CDR3 residues: CASSRDSLYGYTF. CDR3 bases: TGTGCCAGCAGCCGGGACAGTCTATATGGCTACACCTTC.

This clonotype was recorded at least ten times. The chain recombines TRBV7-9 with TRBJ2-1; the match to TRBD2 covers 8 bases. This CDR3 has 13 residues. From germline, CDR1 is SEHNR and CDR2 FQNEAQ (reference sequence). The CDR3 bases are TGTGCGGGGGGCAGCGGGGGTTCCAATGAGCAGTTCTTC. This codes for CAGGSGGSNEQFF.

This clonotype was detected a few times. The chain has TRBV12-3 or TRBV12-4 and TRBJ1-6; D is ambiguous. The CDR3 is 17 residues long. V was shortened by 0 bases and J by 0 bases, with 9 bases between the two germline ends. CDR3 bases: TGTGCCAGCAGTTTAGCGCCAGCTATCTCCTATAATTCACCCCTCCACTTT. Translating gives CASSLAPAISYNSPLHF.

Many counts were recorded for this clonotype. The CDR3 protein is CASSLTVAGAGELFF. The CDR3, as DNA: TGTGCCAGCAGCTTAACGGTAGCGGGAGCCGGGGAGCTGTTTTTT. V gene TRBV7-9 combines with J gene TRBJ2-2; 9 bases map to TRBD2. The length of the CDR3 is 15 residues. Germline V gene lookup returns CDR1 SEHNR and CDR2 FQNEAQ (reference sequence). J gave up 6 bases and V 2 bases, and 4 bases lay outside the gene matches. The full variable domain, in which reference TRBV7-9 and TRBJ2-2 provide the parts outside the CDR3, is DTGVSQNPRHKITKRGQNVTFRCDPISEHNRLYWYRQTLGQGPEFLTYFQNEAQLEKSRLLSDRFSAERPKGSFSTLEIQRTEQGDSAMYLCASSLTVAGAGELFFGEGSRLTVL.

V usage is TRBV19 and J usage is TRBJ1-6; D gene uncertain. The CDR3 is 15 residues long. V was shortened by 5 bases and J by 0 bases, with 8 bases between the two germline ends. Germline V lookup: CDR1 LNHDA, CDR2 SQIVND (reference sequence). CDR3 in DNA: TGTGCCAGTAGTGGAAGGAGCTCCTATAATTCACCCCTCCACTTT. Translated, it gives CASSGRSSYNSPLHF.

The genes are TRBV29-1 and TRBJ2-1; either TRBD1 or TRBD2 may fit D (6 bases each). Germline values: CDR1 SQVTM, CDR2 ANQGSEA. V lost 8 bases and J lost 8, with 22 bases in between. The CDR3 consists of 14 residues. In nucleotides, the CDR3 is TGCAGCTCGCGAGGGGGGACCTTTGGGGATGAGCAGTTCTTC. Amino acid sequence: CSSRGGTFGDEQFF.

This chain uses TRBV6-4 with TRBJ2-1, with 11 bases aligning to TRBD2. V lost 0 bases, J lost 4 bases, and 5 bases stayed unmatched. Per the germline V gene, CDR1 is MRHNA and CDR2 is SNTAGT. The CDR3 sequence is 17 residues long. CDR3 amino acids: CASSDSIAGGPYNEQFF. The CDR3 nucleotides read TGTGCCAGCAGTGACTCGATAGCGGGGGGGCCGTACAATGAGCAGTTCTTC.

The chain employs TRBV5-1 and TRBJ2-1; TRBD2 aligns across 10 bases. The V and J ends lost 0 bases and 4 bases, in that order; junction bases with no gene match: 4. The CDR3 is 16 residues long. The germline V gene encodes CDR1 SGHRS and CDR2 YFSETQ. CDR3 in amino acids: CASSLDIAGGYNEQFF. The CDR3 region has the DNA TGCGCCAGCAGCTTGGATATAGCGGGGGGTTACAATGAGCAGTTCTTC. The full variable domain, in which reference TRBV5-1 and TRBJ2-1 provide the parts outside the CDR3, is KAGVTQTPRYLIKTRGQQVTLSCSPISGHRSVSWYQQTPGQGLQFLFEYFSETQRNKGNFPGRFSGRQFSNSRSEMNVSTLELGDSALYLCASSLDIAGGYNEQFFGPGTRLTVL.

The J gene is TRBJ2-3, the V gene TRBV6-1, with D possibly matching TRBD2 (5 bases). The CDR3 is 14 amino acids. The germline V and J ends were trimmed by 6 bases and 2 bases, with 12 bases remaining between them. Germline CDR1 is MNHNS and CDR2 is SASEGT. The CDR3 loop reads CASRRAVPTDTQYF. CDR3 coding DNA: TGTGCCAGCAGGAGGGCGGTTCCCACAGATACGCAGTATTTT.

This clonotype came up a few times. V and J are TRBV5-1 and TRBJ2-4; TRBD2 aligns across 15 bases. The J segment lost 14 bases and the V segment lost 0 bases, leaving 6 bases of the junction unmatched. This CDR3 region has 15 residues. Germline CDR1 SGHRS, CDR2 YFSETQ. The CDR3 region has the DNA TGCGCCAGCAGCTTGGATGGGACTAGCGGGAGGTCTAAGTACTTC. It codes for CASSLDGTSGRSKYF.

This clonotype came up a few times. The CDR3 region is CSASEGKFYGYTF. The CDR3 nucleotides read TGCAGTGCTAGTGAAGGGAAGTTTTATGGCTACACCTTC. The chain recombines TRBV20-1 with TRBJ1-2; D gene unclear. Per the germline V gene, CDR1 is DFQATT and CDR2 is SNEGSKA (reference sequence). The V end lost 3 bases, the J end lost 5 bases, and 13 bases lay between the germline ends. The CDR3 totals 13 residues.

This clonotype was counted ten times or more. This chain links TRBV5-1 with TRBJ2-2; TRBD2 might be the D (6 bases). CDR1 is SGHRS and CDR2 is YFSETQ in the germline V gene. The CDR3 sequence is 16 residues long. Trimming removed 0 bases at V and 4 bases at J, with 13 bases between. The chain's CDR3 is CASSLVQEGSTGELFF. The CDR3 DNA is TGCGCCAGCAGCTTGGTTCAGGAGGGATCCACCGGGGAGCTGTTTTTT.

J is TRBJ2-2 and V is TRBV5-1; the match to TRBD2 covers 13 bases. Germline loops: CDR1 SGHRS, CDR2 YFSETQ. V lost 4 bases to trimming and J lost 5 bases; unmatched junction nucleotides: 11. The CDR3 has 18 residues. CDR3 sequence (DNA): TGCGCCAGCAGCCCAGGACTAGCGGGAGTGAGTGGGACCGGGGAGCTGTTTTTT. Its protein product is CASSPGLAGVSGTGELFF.

The chain links TRBV2 to TRBJ2-7; D possibly corresponds to TRBD1 (7 bases). CDR3 length: 16 amino acids. CDR1 SNHLY and CDR2 FYNNEI come from the germline V gene. The V end lost 7 bases, the J end lost 0 bases, and 19 bases lay between the germline ends. CDR3 sequence: CASTSGGGHFSYEQYF. The CDR3 bases are TGTGCCAGCACCTCAGGAGGGGGCCATTTCTCCTACGAGCAGTACTTC.

A few counts support this clonotype. The V call is TRBV27, the J call TRBJ1-6; D unclear. This CDR3 comprises 16 residues. V was clipped by 4 bases and J by 11 bases, with 21 bases between them. CDR1 MNHEY and CDR2 SMNVEV come from the germline V gene (reference sequence). For the CDR3, the DNA is TGTGCCAGCAGTTCGCTTACATCTACCCCTTTTGCACCCCTCCACTTT. Its protein product is CASSSLTSTPFAPLHF.